Listed below are T cell receptor beta chains from one sample, sequenced in a study of T cell responses to AZD1222 COVID-19 vaccine. Sequencing used immunoSEQ multiplex PCR; TCRdb keeps in-frame clones, though not all of them. The table shows tens of thousands of clones, with under 90% occurring only once. Sequenced material: peripheral blood, taken on day 0 of MenACWY control vaccination. All receptors come from an adult in good health. Each CDR3 is given with its conserved first and last residue. The D gene is left open where the match is weak. Some rows have no size entry. The others give once, few or many, or a class for an expanded clone.

J gene,D gene,V gene,CDR3 length,clone size,CDR3 DNA,CDR3 protein
TRBJ1-2,.,TRBV7-2,13,.,TGTGCCAGCAACCCCAAGGGAGAGAATGGCTACACCTTC,CASNPKGENGYTF
TRBJ2-1,TRBD1,TRBV6-5,13,.,TGTGCCAGCAGGGCGACAGGGGACAATGAGCAGTTCTTC,CASRATGDNEQFF
TRBJ2-5,.,TRBV7-2,13,.,TGTGCCAGTCAGGCGGGGATGGAAGAGACCCAGTACTTC,CASQAGMEETQYF
TRBJ1-5,.,TRBV15,15,few,TGTGCCACCAGCAGAGATGGGGGGCCAGTCATGACCCAGCATTTT,CATSRDGGPVMTQHF
TRBJ1-2,.,TRBV6-5,13,.,TGTGCCAGCAGCCCCGGGATCATGTATGGCTACACCTTC,CASSPGIMYGYTF
TRBJ1-2,TRBD1,TRBV3-1/TRBV3-2,13,once,TGTGCCAGCAGCCACCAGGGGGGCCCTGGCTACACCTTC,CASSHQGGPGYTF
TRBJ1-3,TRBD1,TRBV30,13,.,TGTGCCTGGACAGGGGGCAGTGGAAACACCATATATTTT,CAWTGGSGNTIYF
TRBJ2-3,.,TRBV3-1/TRBV3-2,18,.,TGTGCCAGCAGCCGGAATCCGGCGACCCCAAGGGGCACAGATACGCAGTATTTT,CASSRNPATPRGTDTQYF
TRBJ1-4,TRBD1,TRBV7-8,18,.,TGTGCCAGCAGCTTAGCCCCCTTTGACAGGGGGCAAAGTGAAAAACTGTTTTTT,CASSLAPFDRGQSEKLFF
TRBJ1-6,.,TRBV7-9,15,few,TGTGCCAGCAGCTTACAGGGGTCCTATAATTCACCCCTCCACTTT,CASSLQGSYNSPLHF
TRBJ1-1,.,TRBV18,12,.,TGTGCCAGCTCACCAGAAGCCACTGAAGCTTTCTTT,CASSPEATEAFF
TRBJ2-7,.,TRBV30,13,few,TGTGCCTGGAGTGTTTCCCCTTCCTACGAGCAGTACTTC,CAWSVSPSYEQYF
TRBJ1-5,TRBD1,TRBV7-6,15,.,TGTGCCAGCAGCTTAGCACAGGGGCTGGGTCAGCCCCAGCATTTT,CASSLAQGLGQPQHF
TRBJ1-4,.,TRBV3-1/TRBV3-2,16,.,TGTGCCAGCAGCCAACCAGGGAATTCTTTAGCGGAAAAACTGTTTTTT,CASSQPGNSLAEKLFF
TRBJ2-1,.,TRBV5-1,15,once,TGCGCCAGCAGCACCGGACAGCGAGCTGGCAATGAGCAGTTCTTC,CASSTGQRAGNEQFF
TRBJ1-2,.,TRBV9,11,.,TGTGCCAGCAGCAGGTCCTATGGCTACACCTTC,CASSRSYGYTF
TRBJ1-4,TRBD1,TRBV15,18,.,TGTGCCACCAGCAGAGACCGGACAGGGGGCTTTACTAATGAAAAACTGTTTTTT,CATSRDRTGGFTNEKLFF
TRBJ1-3,.,TRBV19,15,.,TGTGCCAGTAGTATAAACAGGGCCCCTGGAAACACCATATATTTT,CASSINRAPGNTIYF
TRBJ1-2,TRBD1,TRBV6-2/TRBV6-3,15,.,TGTGCCAGCAGTCATCCGGGACAGGGAACCTATGGCTACACCTTC,CASSHPGQGTYGYTF
TRBJ1-2,.,TRBV27,15,.,TGTGCCAGCAGTTTATCAGGGGACGCTGGTGGTGGCTACACCTTC,CASSLSGDAGGGYTF
TRBJ1-1,.,TRBV28,16,.,TGTGCCAGCAGTTCCTACCGAAGGGGAGGAAAGACTGAAGCTTTCTTT,CASSSYRRGGKTEAFF
TRBJ2-1,TRBD2,TRBV5-4,16,.,TGTGCCAGCAGCTTTGGCCCGGCTAGCGGGGTGGGTGAGCAGTTCTTC,CASSFGPASGVGEQFF
TRBJ1-4,.,TRBV4-1,15,once,TGCGCCAGCAGCCAGAATCTCGCAACTAATGAAAAACTGTTTTTT,CASSQNLATNEKLFF
TRBJ1-3,.,TRBV21-1,16,.,TGTGCCAGCAGCAAATGGGGTAGGGCTGCGGGAAACACCATATATTTT,CASSKWGRAAGNTIYF
TRBJ1-2,.,TRBV19,15,.,TGTGCCAGTAGTATGGGGCAACGGATTAACTATGGCTACACCTTC,CASSMGQRINYGYTF
TRBJ2-5,.,TRBV4-3,13,.,TGCGCCAGCAGCCAAGTAGACCAAGAGACCCAGTACTTC,CASSQVDQETQYF
TRBJ1-5,TRBD1,TRBV27,14,.,TGTGCCAGCAGTCCACGACAGGGCGGACAGCCCCAGCATTTT,CASSPRQGGQPQHF
TRBJ1-1,TRBD1,TRBV4-1,15,few,TGCGCCAGCAGTTCTCCGACAGGGGGGAACACTGAAGCTTTCTTT,CASSSPTGGNTEAFF
TRBJ1-4,.,TRBV7-2,17,few,TGTGCCAGCAGCTCCGTAACCCCCAGGGCGGGGAATGAAAAACTGTTTTTT,CASSSVTPRAGNEKLFF
TRBJ2-7,TRBD1,TRBV5-1,14,.,TGCGCCAGCAGCCTTTGGGACAGGGTTTCCGAGCAGTACTTC,CASSLWDRVSEQYF
TRBJ1-1,.,TRBV27,13,.,TGTGCCAGCAGCCCGGGACGGAACACTGAAGCTTTCTTT,CASSPGRNTEAFF
TRBJ1-2,.,TRBV7-9,15,.,TGTGCCAGCAGCCTATCCCGGCAGGGGAACTATGGCTACACCTTC,CASSLSRQGNYGYTF
TRBJ1-6,TRBD1,TRBV20-1,14,.,TGCAGTGCTAGTCCCAGGGGGAATAATTCACCCCTCCACTTT,CSASPRGNNSPLHF
TRBJ1-2,.,TRBV19,16,.,TGTGCCAGTAGTCGCCGCGCCGACAGGCGGGACTATGGCTACACCTTC,CASSRRADRRDYGYTF
TRBJ1-2,TRBD1,TRBV9,17,.,TGTGCCAGCAGCGTACACCCCTCAGGGACAGTGTCGTATGGCTACACCTTC,CASSVHPSGTVSYGYTF
TRBJ1-5,TRBD1,TRBV6-5,13,.,TGTGCCAGCAGTTTGACAGGGAGTCAGCCCCAGCATTTT,CASSLTGSQPQHF
TRBJ2-7,.,TRBV11-3,13,.,TGTGCCAGCAGCTTAGGAGTCTCGGGGGAGCAGTACTTC,CASSLGVSGEQYF
TRBJ1-5,TRBD1,TRBV6-2/TRBV6-3,15,.,TGTGCCAGCAGCCTACAGGGGGCCCTTTTTCAGCCCCAGCATTTT,CASSLQGALFQPQHF
TRBJ1-2,.,TRBV4-1,13,.,TGCGCCAGCAGCCAAGATCTTTCCTATGGCTACACCTTC,CASSQDLSYGYTF
TRBJ2-5,.,TRBV6-1,15,.,TGTGCCAGCAGTGATGTTCAGGAGGGGTGGGAGACCCAGTACTTC,CASSDVQEGWETQYF
TRBJ1-5,.,TRBV6-5,15,.,TGTGCCAGCAGCGCACAGGGAGTAGGCAATCAGCCCCAGCATTTT,CASSAQGVGNQPQHF
TRBJ1-1,.,TRBV7-9,12,.,TGTGCCAGCATTGGGGGGAACACTGAAGCTTTCTTT,CASIGGNTEAFF
TRBJ2-3,.,TRBV7-8,16,.,TGTGCCAGCAGCTTAGTCCAGGGGATTAGCACAGATACGCAGTATTTT,CASSLVQGISTDTQYF
TRBJ2-1,.,TRBV24-1,16,.,TGTGCCACCGGGGGGACAGAAGGACAGGAGCTCAATGAGCAGTTCTTC,CATGGTEGQELNEQFF
TRBJ2-2,.,TRBV9,16,.,TGTGCCAGCAGCGTCCGGGTGGGGTCTGGCACCGGGGAGCTGTTTTTT,CASSVRVGSGTGELFF
TRBJ2-3,TRBD1,TRBV6-1,16,.,TGTGCCAGCAGTGAATTGCCGGGACAGGGGAAAGATACGCAGTATTTT,CASSELPGQGKDTQYF
TRBJ1-5,.,TRBV6-2/TRBV6-3,14,.,TGTGCCAGCAGCACAGGGACGGTCGAACAGCCCCAGCATTTT,CASSTGTVEQPQHF
TRBJ1-2,.,TRBV3-1/TRBV3-2,18,.,TGTGCCAGCAGCCAAGATGGAGGCCACCATGAAGCTAACTATGGCTACACCTTC,CASSQDGGHHEANYGYTF
TRBJ2-7,TRBD2,TRBV11-2,17,once,TGTGCCAGCAGCTTATCGCGACTAGCGGGGAGGGCATACGAGCAGTACTTC,CASSLSRLAGRAYEQYF